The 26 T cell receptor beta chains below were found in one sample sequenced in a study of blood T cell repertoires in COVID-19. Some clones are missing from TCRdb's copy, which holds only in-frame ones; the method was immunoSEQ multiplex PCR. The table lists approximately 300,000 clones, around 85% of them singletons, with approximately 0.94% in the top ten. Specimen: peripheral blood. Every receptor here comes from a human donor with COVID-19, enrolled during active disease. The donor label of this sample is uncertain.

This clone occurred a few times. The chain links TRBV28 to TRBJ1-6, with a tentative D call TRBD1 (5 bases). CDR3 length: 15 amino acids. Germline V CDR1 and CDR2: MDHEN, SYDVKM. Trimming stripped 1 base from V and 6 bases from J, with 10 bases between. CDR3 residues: CASSLSDGGNSPLHF. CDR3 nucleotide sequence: TGTGCCAGCAGTTTATCGGACGGGGGTAATTCACCCCTCCACTTT.

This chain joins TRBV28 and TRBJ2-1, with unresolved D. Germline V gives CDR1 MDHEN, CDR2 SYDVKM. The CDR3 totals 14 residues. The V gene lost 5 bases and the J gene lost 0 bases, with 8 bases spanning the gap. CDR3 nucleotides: TGTGCCAGCAGTCTGGTTAGCTCCTACAATGAGCAGTTCTTC. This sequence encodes CASSLVSSYNEQFF.

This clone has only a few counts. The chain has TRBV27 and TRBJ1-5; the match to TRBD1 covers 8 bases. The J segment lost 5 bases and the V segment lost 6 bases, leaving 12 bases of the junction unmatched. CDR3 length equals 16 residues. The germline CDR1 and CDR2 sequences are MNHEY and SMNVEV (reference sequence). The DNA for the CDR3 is TGTGCCAGCAGCCACTATTCGGACAGGGACGATCAGCCCCAGCATTTT. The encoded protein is CASSHYSDRDDQPQHF.

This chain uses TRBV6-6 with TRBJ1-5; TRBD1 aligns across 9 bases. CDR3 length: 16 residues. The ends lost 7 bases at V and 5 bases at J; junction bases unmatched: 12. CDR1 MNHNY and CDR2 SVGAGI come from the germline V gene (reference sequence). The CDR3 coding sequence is TGTGCCAGCACCCCCCCCGGGACAGGGAGAGATCAGCCCCAGCATTTT. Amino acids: CASTPPGTGRDQPQHF.

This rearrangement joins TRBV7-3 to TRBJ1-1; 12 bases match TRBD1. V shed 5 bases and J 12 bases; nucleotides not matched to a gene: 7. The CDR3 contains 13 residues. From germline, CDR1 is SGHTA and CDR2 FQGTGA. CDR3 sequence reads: CASSPGTGGETFF. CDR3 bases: TGTGCCAGCAGCCCCGGGACAGGGGGCGAAACTTTCTTT.

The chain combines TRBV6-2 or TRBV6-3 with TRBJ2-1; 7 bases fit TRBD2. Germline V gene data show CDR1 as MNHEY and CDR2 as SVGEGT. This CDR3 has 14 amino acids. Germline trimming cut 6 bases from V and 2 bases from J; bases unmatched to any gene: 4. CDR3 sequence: CASSPGLPYNEQFF. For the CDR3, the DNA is TGTGCCAGCAGCCCGGGACTACCCTACAATGAGCAGTTCTTC.

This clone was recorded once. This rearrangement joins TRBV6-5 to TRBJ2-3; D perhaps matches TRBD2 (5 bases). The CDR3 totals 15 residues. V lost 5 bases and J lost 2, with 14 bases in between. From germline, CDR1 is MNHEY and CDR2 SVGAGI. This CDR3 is CASSPLASDTDTQYF. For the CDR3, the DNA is TGTGCCAGCAGTCCTCTAGCTTCAGACACAGATACGCAGTATTTT.

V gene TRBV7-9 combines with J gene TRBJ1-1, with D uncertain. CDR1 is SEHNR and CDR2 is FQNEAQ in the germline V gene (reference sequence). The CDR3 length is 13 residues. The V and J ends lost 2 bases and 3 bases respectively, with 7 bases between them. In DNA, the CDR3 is TGTGCCAGCAGCTTATCCGTTTACACTGAAGCTTTCTTT. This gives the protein CASSLSVYTEAFF.

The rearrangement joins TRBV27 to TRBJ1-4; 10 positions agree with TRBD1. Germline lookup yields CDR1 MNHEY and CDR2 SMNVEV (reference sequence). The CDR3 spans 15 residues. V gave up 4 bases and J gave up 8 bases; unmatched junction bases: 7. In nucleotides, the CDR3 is TGTGCCAGCAGTTCTTGGACAGGGGGGTCGGAAAAACTGTTTTTT. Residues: CASSSWTGGSEKLFF.

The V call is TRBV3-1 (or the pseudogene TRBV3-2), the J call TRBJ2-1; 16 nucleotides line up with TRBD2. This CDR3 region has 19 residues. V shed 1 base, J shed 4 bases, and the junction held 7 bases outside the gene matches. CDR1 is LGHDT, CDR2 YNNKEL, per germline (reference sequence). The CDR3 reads CASSQAGLAGGVRYNEQFF. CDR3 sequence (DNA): TGTGCCAGCAGCCAAGCGGGACTAGCGGGAGGGGTCCGATACAATGAGCAGTTCTTC.

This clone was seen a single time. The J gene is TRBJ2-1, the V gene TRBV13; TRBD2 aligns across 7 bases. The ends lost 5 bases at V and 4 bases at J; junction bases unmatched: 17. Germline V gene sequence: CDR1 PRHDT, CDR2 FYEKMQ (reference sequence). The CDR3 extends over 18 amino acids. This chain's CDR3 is CASSPQSGVTGPYNEQFF. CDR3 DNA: TGTGCCAGCAGCCCGCAAAGCGGGGTCACGGGACCGTACAATGAGCAGTTCTTC.

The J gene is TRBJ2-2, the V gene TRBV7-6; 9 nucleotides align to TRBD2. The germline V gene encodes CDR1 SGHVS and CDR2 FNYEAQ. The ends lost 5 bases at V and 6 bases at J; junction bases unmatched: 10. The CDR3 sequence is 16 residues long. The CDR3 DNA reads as TGTGCCAGCAGCCGCCTGATAGCGGGAGAAGCCGGGGAGCTGTTTTTT. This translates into CASSRLIAGEAGELFF.

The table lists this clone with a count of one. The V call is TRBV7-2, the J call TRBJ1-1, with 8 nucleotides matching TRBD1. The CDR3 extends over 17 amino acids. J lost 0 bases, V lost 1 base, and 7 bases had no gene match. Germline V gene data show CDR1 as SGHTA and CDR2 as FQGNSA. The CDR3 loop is CASSLGGQAPLNTEAFF. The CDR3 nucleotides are TGTGCCAGCAGCTTAGGGGGACAGGCCCCATTGAACACTGAAGCTTTCTTT.

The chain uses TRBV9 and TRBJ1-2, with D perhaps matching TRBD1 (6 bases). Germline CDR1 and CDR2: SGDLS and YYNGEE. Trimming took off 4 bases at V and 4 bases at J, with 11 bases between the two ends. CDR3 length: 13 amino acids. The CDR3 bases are TGTGCCAGCAGCCCGGACAGCAGCTATGGCTACACCTTC. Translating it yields CASSPDSSYGYTF. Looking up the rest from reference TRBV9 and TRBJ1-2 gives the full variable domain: DSGVTQTPKHLITATGQRVTLRCSPRSGDLSVYWYQQSLDQGLQFLIQYYNGEERAKGNILERFSAQQFPDLHSELNLSSLELGDSALYFCASSPDSSYGYTFGSGTRLTVV.

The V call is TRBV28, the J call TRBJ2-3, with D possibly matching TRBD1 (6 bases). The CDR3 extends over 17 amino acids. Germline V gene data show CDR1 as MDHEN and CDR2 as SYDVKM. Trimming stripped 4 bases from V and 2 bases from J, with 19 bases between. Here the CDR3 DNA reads TGTGCCAGCAGTTATACATCCGGACAGCCCTTCACAGATACGCAGTATTTT. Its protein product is CASSYTSGQPFTDTQYF.

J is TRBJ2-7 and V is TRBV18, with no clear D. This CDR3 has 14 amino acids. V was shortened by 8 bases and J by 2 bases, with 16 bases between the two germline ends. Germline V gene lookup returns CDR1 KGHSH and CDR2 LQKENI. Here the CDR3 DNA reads TGTGCCAGCCAACCGACTGCGGAACCCTACGAGCAGTACTTC. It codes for CASQPTAEPYEQYF.

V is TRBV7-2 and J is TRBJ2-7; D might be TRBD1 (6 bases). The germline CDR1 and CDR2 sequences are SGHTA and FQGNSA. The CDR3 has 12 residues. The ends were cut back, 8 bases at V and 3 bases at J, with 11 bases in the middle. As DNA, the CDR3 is TGTGCCAGCTCTGGGACATACTACGAGCAGTACTTC. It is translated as CASSGTYYEQYF.

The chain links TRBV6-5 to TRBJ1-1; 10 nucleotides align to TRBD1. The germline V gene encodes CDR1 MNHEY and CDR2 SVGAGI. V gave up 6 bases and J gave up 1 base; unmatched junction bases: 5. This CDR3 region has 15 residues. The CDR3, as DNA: TGTGCCAGCAGCGACAGGGGGCAGACGAACACTGAAGCTTTCTTT. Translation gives CASSDRGQTNTEAFF.

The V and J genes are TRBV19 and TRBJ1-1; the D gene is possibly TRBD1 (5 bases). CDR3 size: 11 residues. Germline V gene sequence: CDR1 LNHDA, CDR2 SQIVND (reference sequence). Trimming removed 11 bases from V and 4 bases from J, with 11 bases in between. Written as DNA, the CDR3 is TGTGCCTCCCAGGGTCCCACTGAAGCTTTCTTT. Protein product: CASQGPTEAFF.

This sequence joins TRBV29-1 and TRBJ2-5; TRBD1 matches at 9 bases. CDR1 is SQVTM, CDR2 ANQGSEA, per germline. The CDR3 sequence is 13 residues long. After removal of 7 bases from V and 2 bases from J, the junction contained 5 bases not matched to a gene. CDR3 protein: CSASDRGQETQYF. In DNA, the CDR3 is TGCAGCGCTTCTGACAGGGGGCAAGAGACCCAGTACTTC.

The CDR3: CASSMAVGQNEKLFF. CDR3 nucleotide sequence: TGTGCCAGTAGTATGGCCGTAGGACAGAATGAAAAACTGTTTTTT. V usage is TRBV19 and J usage is TRBJ1-4; tentatively, D is TRBD1 (6 bases). Germline V CDR1 and CDR2: LNHDA, SQIVND (reference sequence). There are 15 residues in the CDR3. V was trimmed by 3 bases and J by 5 bases, leaving 13 bases between them.

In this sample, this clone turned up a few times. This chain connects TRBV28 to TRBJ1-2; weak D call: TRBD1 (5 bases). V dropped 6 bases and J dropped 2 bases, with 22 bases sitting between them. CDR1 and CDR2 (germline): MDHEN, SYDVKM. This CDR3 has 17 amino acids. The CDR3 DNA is TGTGCCAGCAGCACCCATTTGGGGGGGGATGGGAACTATGGCTACACCTTC. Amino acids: CASSTHLGGDGNYGYTF.

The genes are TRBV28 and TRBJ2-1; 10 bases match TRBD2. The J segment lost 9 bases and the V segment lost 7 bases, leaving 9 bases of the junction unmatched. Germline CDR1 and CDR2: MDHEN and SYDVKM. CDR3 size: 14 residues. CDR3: CASTYGLAVGEQFF. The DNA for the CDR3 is TGTGCCAGCACCTACGGACTAGCGGTGGGTGAGCAGTTCTTC.

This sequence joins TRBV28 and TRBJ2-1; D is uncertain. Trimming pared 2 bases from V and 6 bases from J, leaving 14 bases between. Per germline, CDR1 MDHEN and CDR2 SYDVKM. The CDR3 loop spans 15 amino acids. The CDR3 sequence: CASSLTALLGNEQFF. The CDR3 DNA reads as TGTGCCAGCAGTTTAACAGCTCTCTTGGGCAATGAGCAGTTCTTC.

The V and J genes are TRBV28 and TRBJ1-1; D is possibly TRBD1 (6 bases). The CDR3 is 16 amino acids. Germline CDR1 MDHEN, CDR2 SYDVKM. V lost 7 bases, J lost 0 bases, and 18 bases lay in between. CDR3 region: CASKGGGGLMNTEAFF. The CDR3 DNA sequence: TGTGCCAGCAAGGGAGGGGGGGGCCTCATGAACACTGAAGCTTTCTTT.

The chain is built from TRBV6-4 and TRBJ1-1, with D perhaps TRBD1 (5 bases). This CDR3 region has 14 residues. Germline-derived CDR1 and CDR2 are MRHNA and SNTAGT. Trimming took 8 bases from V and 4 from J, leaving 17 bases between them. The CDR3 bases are TGTGCCAGCCGACCCAGCAGGGCAGGCACTGAAGCTTTCTTT. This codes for CASRPSRAGTEAFF.